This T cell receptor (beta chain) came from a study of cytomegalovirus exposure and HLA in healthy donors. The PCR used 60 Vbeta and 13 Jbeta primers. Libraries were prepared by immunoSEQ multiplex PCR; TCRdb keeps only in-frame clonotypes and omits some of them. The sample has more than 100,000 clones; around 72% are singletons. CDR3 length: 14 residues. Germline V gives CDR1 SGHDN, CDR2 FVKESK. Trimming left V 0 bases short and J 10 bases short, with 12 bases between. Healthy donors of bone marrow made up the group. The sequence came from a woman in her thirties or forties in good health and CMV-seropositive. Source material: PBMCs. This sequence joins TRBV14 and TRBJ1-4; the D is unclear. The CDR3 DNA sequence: TGTGCCAGCAGCCAAGATTGGAGCTCGGGAAAACTGTTTTTT. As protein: CASSQDWSSGKLFF.